The 18 T cell receptor beta chains presented below share a single source sample, sequenced in a study of T cells expressing NK-cell markers. From the 5' RACE reads, TCRdb lists one entry per CDR3 protein and no DNA. The sample's table shows over 350,000 distinct CDR3 sequences. Sequencing was done on a sample of blood T cells: a sorted CD56 or NKG2C T cell subset, CD4+ or CD8+ T cells, or bulk PBMC T cells (not recorded which). These receptors were taken from a woman between 50 and 59 years old in good health.

The chain employs TRBV20-1 and TRBJ2-1; TCRdb indicates TRBD2, and absent DNA this call remains unverified. CDR1 and CDR2 (germline): DFQATT, SNEGSKA (reference sequence). The CDR3 covers 14 residues. The chain's CDR3 is CSADDYPKYNEQFF.

The chain recombines TRBV9 with TRBJ1-1; TCRdb indicates TRBD1, and absent DNA this call remains unverified. This CDR3 region has 14 residues. CDR1 is SGDLS and CDR2 is YYNGEE in the germline V gene. The CDR3 here is CASSQTGGRTEAFF.

The chain combines TRBV20-1 with TRBJ2-1; TCRdb selects TRBD2, and the lack of DNA leaves this call unchecked. The germline gives CDR1 DFQATT, CDR2 SNEGSKA (reference sequence). The CDR3 has 16 residues. CDR3 in amino acids: CSATSPTSPNYNEQFF.

The J gene is TRBJ2-1, the V gene TRBV7-9. Germline V gives CDR1 SEHNR, CDR2 FQNEAQ (reference sequence). The CDR3 spans 16 residues. The chain's CDR3 is CASSPELATSYNEQFF.

This chain uses TRBV29-1 with TRBJ1-1; TCRdb returns TRBD1, unconfirmable since there is no DNA. The germline CDR1 and CDR2 sequences are SQVTM and ANQGSEA. The CDR3 runs to 13 residues. The CDR3 loop is CSARPRGNTEAFF.

The chain joins TRBV5-1 to TRBJ1-1. The germline gives CDR1 SGHRS, CDR2 YFSETQ. The CDR3 has 13 residues. The CDR3 protein is CASSSMQGGGAFF.

V gene TRBV7-9 combines with J gene TRBJ1-2. The germline gives CDR1 SEHNR, CDR2 FQNEAQ (reference sequence). The CDR3 spans 13 residues. The CDR3 spells CASSLDGAYGYTF.

This chain uses TRBV6-1 with TRBJ2-3. CDR3 size: 14 residues. CDR1 is MNHNS and CDR2 is SASEGT in the germline V gene. CDR3 region: CASRYGPSTDTQYF.

The chain couples TRBV7-6 to TRBJ2-7; TCRdb proposes TRBD2, but this gene call is untestable without DNA. The CDR3 length is 16 residues. The germline V gene encodes CDR1 SGHVS and CDR2 FNYEAQ. The CDR3 sequence: CASSLGRIPTSYEQYF. The variable domain in full, with the rest retrieved from reference TRBV7-6 and TRBJ2-7, is GAGVSQSPRYKVTKRGQDVALRCDPISGHVSLYWYRQALGQGPEFLTYFNYEAQQDKSGLPNDRFSAERPEGSISTLTIQRTEQRDSAMYRCASSLGRIPTSYEQYFGPGTRLTVT.

The chain links TRBV6-6 to TRBJ1-1. This CDR3 contains 15 residues. CDR1 MNHNY and CDR2 SVGAGI come from the germline V gene (reference sequence). The CDR3 here is CASQGRGNNRGGAFF.

The chain combines TRBV10-3 with TRBJ1-4; TCRdb calls TRBD1, which cannot be checked without DNA. This CDR3 spans 15 amino acids. The V gene's germline CDR1 is ENHRY and CDR2 SYGVKD. CDR3 amino acids: CAISDLQGSGEKLFF.

The chain uses TRBV21-1 and TRBJ2-1. TRBV21-1 counts as a pseudogene. The CDR3 spans 11 residues. This CDR3 reads CASSAMRNQFF.

J is TRBJ2-3 and V is TRBV7-6; TCRdb designates TRBD2, a call that cannot be tested without DNA. Per the germline V gene, CDR1 is SGHVS and CDR2 is FNYEAQ. The CDR3 consists of 16 residues. This chain's CDR3 is CASSLTSGSSIDTQYF.

The chain uses TRBV4-1 and TRBJ1-4. CDR3 size: 15 residues. Germline assignment: CDR1 MGHRA and CDR2 YSYEKL. Here the CDR3 reads CASSRPGRRDEKLFF.

V is TRBV12-3 or TRBV12-4 and J is TRBJ1-3; lacking DNA, the TRBD1 call made by TCRdb goes unchecked. The CDR3 totals 14 residues. Here the CDR3 reads CASSPGGRGNTIYF.

The V gene is TRBV6-5, the J gene TRBJ2-3; TCRdb's assignment of TRBD2 cannot be checked, as there is no DNA. The CDR3 has 15 residues. Germline CDR1 and CDR2: MNHEY and SVGAGI. This chain's CDR3 is CASSSPSGTPDTQYF.

V and J are TRBV20-1 and TRBJ2-1; the D call from TCRdb, TRBD1, cannot be confirmed without DNA. The CDR3 consists of 12 residues. Germline V lookup: CDR1 DFQATT, CDR2 SNEGSKA (reference sequence). CDR3 residues: CSARAGFGEQFF.

The chain joins TRBV4-1 to TRBJ2-2; TCRdb names TRBD2, which stays unverified in the absence of DNA. Germline-derived CDR1 and CDR2 are MGHRA and YSYEKL. This CDR3 is built from 19 residues. The CDR3 loop is CASSHPRELARGTPGSCFF.